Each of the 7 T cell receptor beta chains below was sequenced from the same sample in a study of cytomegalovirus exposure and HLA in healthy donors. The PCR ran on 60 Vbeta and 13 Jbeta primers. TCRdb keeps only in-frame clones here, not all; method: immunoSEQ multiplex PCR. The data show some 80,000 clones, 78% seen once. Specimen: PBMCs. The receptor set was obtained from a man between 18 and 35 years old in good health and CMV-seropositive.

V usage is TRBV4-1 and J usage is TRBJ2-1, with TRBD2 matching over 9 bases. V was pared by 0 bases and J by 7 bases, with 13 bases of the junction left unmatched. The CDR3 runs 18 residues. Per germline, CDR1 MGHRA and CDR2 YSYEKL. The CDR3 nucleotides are TGCGCCAGCAGCCAAGAAGAGGGTCTAGCGGGATTCGGGAATGAGCAGTTCTTC. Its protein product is CASSQEEGLAGFGNEQFF.

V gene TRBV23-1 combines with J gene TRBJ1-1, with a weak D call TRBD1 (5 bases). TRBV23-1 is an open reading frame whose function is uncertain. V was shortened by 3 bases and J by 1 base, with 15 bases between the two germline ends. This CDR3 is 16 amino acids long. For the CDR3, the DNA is TGCGCCAGCAGTCACCCCGAATGGGGGGAGAACACTGAAGCTTTCTTT. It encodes CASSHPEWGENTEAFF.

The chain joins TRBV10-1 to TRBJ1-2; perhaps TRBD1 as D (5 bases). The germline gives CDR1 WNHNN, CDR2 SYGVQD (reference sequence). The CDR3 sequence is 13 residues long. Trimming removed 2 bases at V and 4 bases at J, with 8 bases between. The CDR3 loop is CASSEDGGYGYTF. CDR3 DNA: TGCGCCAGCAGTGAGGACGGGGGCTATGGCTACACCTTC.

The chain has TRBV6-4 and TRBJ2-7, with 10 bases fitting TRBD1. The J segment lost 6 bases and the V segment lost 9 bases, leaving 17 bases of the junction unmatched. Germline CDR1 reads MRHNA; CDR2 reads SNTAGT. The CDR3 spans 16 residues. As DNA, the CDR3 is TGTGCCAGGGGTCCACGGGGGGACAGGGGTACGGGCGAGCAGTACTTC. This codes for CARGPRGDRGTGEQYF.

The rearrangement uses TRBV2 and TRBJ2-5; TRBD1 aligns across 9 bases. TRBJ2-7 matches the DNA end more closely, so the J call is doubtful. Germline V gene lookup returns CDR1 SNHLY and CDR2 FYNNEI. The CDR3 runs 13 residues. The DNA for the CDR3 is TGTGCCAGCAGCCGGGACAGGGTCTACGAGCAGTACTTC. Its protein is CASSRDRVYEQYF.

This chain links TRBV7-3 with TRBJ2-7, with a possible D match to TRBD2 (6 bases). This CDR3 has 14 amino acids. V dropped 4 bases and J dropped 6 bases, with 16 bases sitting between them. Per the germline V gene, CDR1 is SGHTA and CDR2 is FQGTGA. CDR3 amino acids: CASSYRGSDAEQYF. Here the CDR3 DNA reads TGTGCCAGCAGCTACCGGGGGAGCGACGCCGAGCAGTACTTC.

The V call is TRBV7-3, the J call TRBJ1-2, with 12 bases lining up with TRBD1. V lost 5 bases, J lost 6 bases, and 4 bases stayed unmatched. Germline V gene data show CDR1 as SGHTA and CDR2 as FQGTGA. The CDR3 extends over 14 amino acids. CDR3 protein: CASSPGTGGHGYTF. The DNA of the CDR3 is TGTGCCAGCAGCCCCGGGACAGGGGGCCATGGCTACACCTTC.